This TCR beta chain was identified during a study of PD-1 blockade in mismatch repair-deficient tumors. TCRdb keeps only in-frame clones here, not all; method: immunoSEQ multiplex PCR. The profile shows 20,000 to 25,000 clones, 84% of them singletons. V dropped 5 bases and J dropped 8 bases, with 16 bases sitting between them. The CDR3 has 14 residues. Germline V gene sequence: CDR1 MNHNS, CDR2 SASEGT. The starting material was peripheral blood, obtained 2 weeks after starting pembrolizumab. This clonotype originated in an adult with mismatch repair-deficient cancer. The V call is TRBV6-1, the J call TRBJ2-1, with D perhaps TRBD2 (6 bases). The DNA of the CDR3 is TGTGCCAGCAGTTTCTCGGGAGAAGCGGATGAGCAGTTCTTC. It codes for CASSFSGEADEQFF.